Listed below are T cell receptor beta chains from one sample, sequenced in a study of blood T cell repertoires in COVID-19. Only in-frame clones appear in the TCRdb table, and some are missing; sequencing was by immunoSEQ multiplex PCR. This table holds 200,000 to 300,000 clones, around 87% found once. Sequenced input: peripheral blood. The receptors originated from a woman in her fifties or sixties with acute or convalescent COVID-19. The CDR3 runs from the conserved cysteine through the conserved F or W. D genes are given only for firm matches. Clone size, where shown, is once, few, many, or a class for clones that have expanded.

TRBD2	.	TRBJ2-3	TRBV5-4	CASSLGGSKQYF	TGTGCCAGCAGCTTGGGCGGGAGCAAGCAGTATTTT
TRBD1	.	TRBJ2-7	TRBV28	CASRPPGTGLHEQYF	TGTGCCAGCAGACCGCCCGGGACAGGTCTCCACGAGCAGTACTTC
.	.	TRBJ2-3	TRBV5-6	CASSFIRSTDTQYF	TGTGCCAGCAGCTTCATACGGAGCACAGATACGCAGTATTTT
.	.	TRBJ2-3	TRBV27	CASSSRADTQYF	TGTGCCAGCAGTTCCCGGGCAGATACGCAGTATTTT
.	.	TRBJ2-1	TRBV4-1	CASSQDRGRLGGDEQFF	TGCGCCAGCAGCCAAGATCGAGGGAGACTAGGGGGGGATGAGCAGTTCTTC
.	.	TRBJ2-5	TRBV2	CASSGGVQGTQYF	TGTGCCAGCAGTGGCGGGGTTCAGGGGACCCAGTACTTC
TRBD1	.	TRBJ1-3	TRBV6-2/TRBV6-3	CASSLGTGANTIYF	TGTGCCAGCAGCCTTGGGACAGGCGCAAACACCATATATTTT
.	once	TRBJ1-1	TRBV15	CATSRSGANTEAFF	TGTGCCACCAGCAGGTCAGGGGCGAACACTGAAGCTTTCTTT
.	.	TRBJ1-1	TRBV7-3	CASSFRGVTEAFF	TGTGCCAGCAGCTTCCGGGGTGTCACTGAAGCTTTCTTT
.	.	TRBJ2-1	TRBV6-6	CASSYERTYNEQFF	TGTGCCAGCAGTTACGAGCGAACCTACAATGAGCAGTTCTTC
.	.	TRBJ1-1	TRBV6-1	CASSEAQRAPNTEAFF	TGTGCCAGCAGTGAAGCGCAGAGGGCCCCGAACACTGAAGCTTTCTTT
TRBD1	once	TRBJ1-2	TRBV7-2	CASSSLPGQGYGYTF	TGTGCCAGCAGCTCCTTACCGGGACAGGGGTATGGCTACACCTTC
TRBD1	.	TRBJ1-5	TRBV2	CASKTARQGAGQPQHF	TGTGCCAGCAAGACGGCGCGACAGGGGGCCGGACAGCCCCAGCATTTT
TRBD1	.	TRBJ2-7	TRBV15	CATSFGRDSSYEQYF	TGTGCCACCAGCTTCGGCCGGGACAGCTCCTACGAGCAGTACTTC
.	.	TRBJ2-7	TRBV10-2	CASSTDSEQYF	TGCGCCAGCTCGACAGATTCCGAGCAGTACTTC
TRBD1	.	TRBJ2-1	TRBV10-3	CAIQGNRDRQTNEQFF	TGTGCCATACAAGGCAACCGGGACAGGCAGACCAATGAGCAGTTCTTC
.	few	TRBJ2-2	TRBV5-1	CASSLGASAGAGELFF	TGCGCCAGCAGCTTGGGGGCCTCAGCCGGGGCCGGGGAGCTGTTTTTT
.	.	TRBJ1-2	TRBV30	CAWSRFYGYTF	TGTGCCTGGAGTCGGTTCTATGGCTACACCTTC
TRBD1	.	TRBJ1-5	TRBV12-3/TRBV12-4	CASSPQGFQPQHF	TGTGCCAGCAGTCCACAGGGGTTCCAGCCCCAGCATTTT
TRBD2	.	TRBJ2-1	TRBV7-3	CASSSPTSGSISGSDEQFF	TGTGCCAGCAGCTCCCCGACTAGCGGGAGTATTAGCGGTTCGGATGAGCAGTTCTTC
.	.	TRBJ2-2	TRBV5-4	CASSPGGGWNTGELFF	TGTGCCAGCAGCCCGGGAGGGGGCTGGAACACCGGGGAGCTGTTTTTT
.	.	TRBJ1-4	TRBV3-1/TRBV3-2	CASSLSEKLFF	TGTGCCAGCAGCCTCAGTGAAAAACTGTTTTTT
.	few	TRBJ2-7	TRBV18	CASSPKVGRYEQYF	TGTGCCAGCTCACCAAAGGTGGGCAGATACGAGCAGTACTTC
TRBD1	.	TRBJ1-2	TRBV29-1	CSVKAPPGQGLSYTF	TGCAGCGTTAAAGCGCCACCGGGACAGGGCTTAAGCTACACCTTC
TRBD1	.	TRBJ1-6	TRBV7-3	CASSSQGDYNSPLHF	TGTGCCAGCAGTTCCCAGGGGGACTATAATTCACCCCTCCACTTT
TRBD1	.	TRBJ2-4	TRBV28	CASSLDRVPLKTAKNIQYF	TGTGCCAGCAGCTTGGACAGGGTGCCTCTGAAGACTGCCAAAAACATTCAGTACTTC
TRBD1	.	TRBJ2-7	TRBV7-9	CASSFDRGLYF	TGTGCCAGCAGCTTTGACAGGGGGCTGTACTTC
TRBD2	.	TRBJ2-3	TRBV24-1	CATSDGLAGGPDTQYF	TGTGCCACCAGTGATGGACTAGCGGGAGGGCCAGATACGCAGTATTTT
.	.	TRBJ1-4	TRBV28	CASSLSGSGEKLFF	TGTGCCAGCAGTTTGTCAGGGTCGGGCGAAAAACTGTTTTTT
.	.	TRBJ2-1	TRBV25-1	CASSPPGVLLGNEQFF	TGTGCCAGCAGTCCTCCCGGGGTCCTGTTGGGGAATGAGCAGTTCTTC
.	.	TRBJ2-5	TRBV27	CASSLFSWTAQETQYF	TGTGCCAGCAGTTTATTTTCGTGGACAGCCCAAGAGACCCAGTACTTC
TRBD2	.	TRBJ2-1	TRBV15	CATSTRDYGYNEQFF	TGTGCCACCAGCACCCGGGACTATGGGTACAATGAGCAGTTCTTC
TRBD1	once	TRBJ1-6	TRBV2	CANRDRGNSPLHF	TGTGCCAACCGGGACAGGGGTAATTCACCCCTCCACTTT
TRBD1	.	TRBJ1-3	TRBV5-1	CASSRDRRLSGNTIYF	TGCGCCAGCAGCCGGGACAGGAGGCTCTCTGGAAACACCATATATTTT
TRBD1	few	TRBJ1-3	TRBV7-2	CASSATGGAGNTIYF	TGTGCCAGCAGCGCCACAGGGGGGGCAGGAAACACCATATATTTT
TRBD1	.	TRBJ2-7	TRBV2	CASSDPDRGLYEQYF	TGTGCCAGCAGTGACCCGGACAGGGGTCTCTACGAGCAGTACTTC
.	.	TRBJ1-4	TRBV10-3	CAISAGAKATNEKLFF	TGTGCCATCAGTGCTGGGGCAAAAGCAACTAATGAAAAACTGTTTTTT
.	.	TRBJ2-1	TRBV3-1/TRBV3-2	CASSPRLNPNEQFF	TGTGCCAGCAGCCCCAGGCTTAACCCCAATGAGCAGTTCTTC
.	.	TRBJ2-1	TRBV7-8	CASSLRAEYHNEQFF	TGTGCCAGCAGCTTAAGAGCGGAGTACCACAATGAGCAGTTCTTC
.	few	TRBJ1-5	TRBV5-5	CASRYSNNQPQHF	TGTGCCAGCAGATACAGCAACAATCAGCCCCAGCATTTT
TRBD1	.	TRBJ1-2	TRBV9	CASSGRDSLRGYTF	TGTGCCAGCAGCGGCCGGGACAGCCTCAGGGGCTACACCTTC
.	.	TRBJ1-2	TRBV28	CASSFVTGSYGYTF	TGTGCCAGCAGTTTTGTTACAGGGAGCTATGGCTACACCTTC
.	.	TRBJ1-5	TRBV4-1	CASSLDTYSNQPQHF	TGCGCCAGCAGCCTTGACACGTATAGCAATCAGCCCCAGCATTTT
.	.	TRBJ2-3	TRBV7-3	CASSPTVVPTDTQYF	TGTGCCAGCAGCCCCACGGTTGTCCCAACAGATACGCAGTATTTT
.	.	TRBJ2-2	TRBV2	CASSDGPANTGELFF	TGTGCCAGCAGTGATGGGCCAGCGAACACCGGGGAGCTGTTTTTT
.	.	TRBJ2-5	TRBV4-1	CASSQDMRSEETQYF	TGCGCCAGCAGCCAAGATATGAGGTCGGAGGAGACCCAGTACTTC
.	.	TRBJ1-5	TRBV7-8	CASSLLGRVSNQPQHF	TGTGCCAGCAGCTTACTTGGCAGGGTAAGCAATCAGCCCCAGCATTTT
.	.	TRBJ1-1	TRBV3-1/TRBV3-2	CASSPLGRTEAFF	TGTGCCAGCAGCCCTTTGGGGCGCACTGAAGCTTTCTTT
.	.	TRBJ2-7	TRBV2	CASSEMGTIEQYF	TGTGCCAGCAGTGAAATGGGGACAATCGAGCAGTACTTC
.	.	TRBJ2-5	TRBV5-5	CASTSRVVETQYF	TGTGCCAGCACCTCACGGGTTGTGGAGACCCAGTACTTC
.	.	TRBJ1-1	TRBV4-2	CASSQDYIEAFF	TGTGCCAGCAGCCAAGATTATATAGAGGCTTTCTTT
TRBD1	.	TRBJ1-4	TRBV2	CASRAGGWEKLFF	TGTGCCAGCAGGGCAGGGGGCTGGGAAAAACTGTTTTTT
.	.	TRBJ1-1	TRBV3-1/TRBV3-2	CASSPSRDTEAFF	TGTGCCAGCAGCCCGTCCCGGGACACTGAAGCTTTCTTT
TRBD1	.	TRBJ1-2	TRBV28	CASSLLSLRTGLGRPNYGYTF	TGTGCCAGCAGCCTTCTCTCGCTGCGGACAGGGCTAGGTCGGCCTAACTATGGCTACACCTTC
.	.	TRBJ1-1	TRBV3-1/TRBV3-2	CASTLTSQATEAFF	TGTGCCAGCACCTTGACCTCCCAGGCCACTGAAGCTTTCTTT
TRBD1	.	TRBJ1-2	TRBV19	CATGQGYYGYTF	TGTGCCACCGGACAGGGGTACTATGGCTACACCTTC
TRBD2	.	TRBJ2-3	TRBV6-6	CASSSPTSGSPDTQYF	TGTGCCAGCAGTTCACCGACTAGCGGGAGCCCAGATACGCAGTATTTT
.	.	TRBJ2-7	TRBV2	CASSARSEQYF	TGTGCCAGCAGTGCTAGGAGCGAGCAGTACTTC
TRBD1	.	TRBJ1-2	TRBV27	CASSQQGPNGYTF	TGTGCCAGCTCTCAACAGGGGCCTAATGGCTACACCTTC